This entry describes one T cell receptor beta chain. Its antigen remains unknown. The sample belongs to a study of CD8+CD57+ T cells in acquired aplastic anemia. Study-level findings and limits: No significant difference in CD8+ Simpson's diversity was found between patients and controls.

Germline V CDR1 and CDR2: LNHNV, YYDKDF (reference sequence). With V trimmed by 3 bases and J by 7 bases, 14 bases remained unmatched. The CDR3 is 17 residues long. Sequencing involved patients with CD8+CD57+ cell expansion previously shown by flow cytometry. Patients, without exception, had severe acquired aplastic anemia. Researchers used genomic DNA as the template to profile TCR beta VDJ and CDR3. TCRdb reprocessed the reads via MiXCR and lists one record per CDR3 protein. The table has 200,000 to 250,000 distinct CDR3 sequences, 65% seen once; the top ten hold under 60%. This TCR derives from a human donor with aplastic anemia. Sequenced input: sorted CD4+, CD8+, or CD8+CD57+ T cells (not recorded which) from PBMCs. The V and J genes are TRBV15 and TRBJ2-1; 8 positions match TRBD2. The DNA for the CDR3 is TGTGCCACCAGCAGCTTGGCCAGCGGGGGTAACATTAATGAGCAGTTCTTC. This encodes CATSSLASGGNINEQFF.